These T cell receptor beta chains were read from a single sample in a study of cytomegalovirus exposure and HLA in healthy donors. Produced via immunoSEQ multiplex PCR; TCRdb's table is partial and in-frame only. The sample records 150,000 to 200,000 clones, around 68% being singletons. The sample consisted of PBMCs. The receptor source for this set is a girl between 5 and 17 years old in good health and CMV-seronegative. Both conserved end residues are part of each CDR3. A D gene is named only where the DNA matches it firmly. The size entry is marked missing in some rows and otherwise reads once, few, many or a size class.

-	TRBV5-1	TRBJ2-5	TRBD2	CASSSGGAYQETQYF	TGCGCCAGCAGCTCGGGGGGGGCGTACCAAGAGACCCAGTACTTC
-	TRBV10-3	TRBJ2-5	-	CAISGQQGRQETQYF	TGTGCCATCAGTGGACAACAGGGTAGGCAAGAGACCCAGTACTTC
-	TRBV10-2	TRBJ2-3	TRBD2	CASSEPRLAGPTDTQYF	TGCGCCAGCAGTGAGCCGAGACTAGCGGGGCCCACAGATACGCAGTATTTT
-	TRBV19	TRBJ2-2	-	CASRAYTGELFF	TGTGCCAGTAGGGCATACACCGGGGAGCTGTTTTTT
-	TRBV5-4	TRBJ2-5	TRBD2	CASSSLAGGLQETQYF	TGTGCCAGCAGTTCACTAGCGGGGGGCCTCCAAGAGACCCAGTACTTC
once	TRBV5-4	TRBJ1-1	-	CASSSRVGNTEAFF	TGTGCCAGCAGCTCCAGGGTGGGGAACACTGAAGCTTTCTTT
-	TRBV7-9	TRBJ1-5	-	CASSPDGDSNQPQHF	TGTGCCAGCAGCCCTGACGGAGATAGCAATCAGCCCCAGCATTTT
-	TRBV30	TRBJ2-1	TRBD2	CAWNLGLAGNNEQFF	TGTGCCTGGAATCTCGGACTAGCGGGGAACAATGAGCAGTTCTTC
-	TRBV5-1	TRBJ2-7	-	CASSGSAAGTYEQYF	TGCGCCAGCAGCGGGAGCGCGGCCGGGACCTACGAGCAGTACTTC
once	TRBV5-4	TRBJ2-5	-	CASSLDRGSGTQYF	TGTGCCAGCAGCTTAGACCGAGGGTCAGGGACCCAGTACTTC
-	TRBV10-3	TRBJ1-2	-	CAISETGRASYGYTF	TGTGCCATCAGTGAGACAGGGCGGGCCAGCTATGGCTACACCTTC
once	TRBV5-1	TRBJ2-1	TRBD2	CASSPTGLASYNEQFF	TGCGCCAGCAGCCCAACGGGACTAGCGTCCTACAATGAGCAGTTCTTC
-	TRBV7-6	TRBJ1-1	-	CASSFDSVAFF	TGTGCCAGCAGCTTCGACAGCGTCGCTTTCTTT
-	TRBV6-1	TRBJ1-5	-	CASRGGWNQPQHF	TGTGCCAGCAGGGGGGGGTGGAATCAGCCCCAGCATTTT
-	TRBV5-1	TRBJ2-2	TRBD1	CASSVQGDTGELFF	TGCGCCAGCAGCGTCCAGGGGGACACCGGGGAGCTGTTTTTT
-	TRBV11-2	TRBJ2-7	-	CASSDRRPDEQYF	TGTGCCAGCAGCGACAGGAGACCCGACGAGCAGTACTTC
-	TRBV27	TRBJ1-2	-	CASSYSTNLYGYTF	TGTGCCAGCAGTTACTCCACCAACCTCTATGGCTACACCTTC
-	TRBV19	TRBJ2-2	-	CASSISTGELFF	TGTGCCAGTAGTATCTCCACCGGGGAGCTGTTTTTT
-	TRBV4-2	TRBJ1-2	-	CASSQDGAVGYGYTF	TGTGCCAGCAGCCAAGATGGGGCGGTCGGATATGGCTACACCTTC
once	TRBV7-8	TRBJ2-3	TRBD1	CASSLVGRGLNTDTQYF	TGTGCCAGCAGCTTAGTGGGCAGGGGGCTTAACACAGATACGCAGTATTTT
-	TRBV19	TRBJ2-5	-	CASSIDLEGLETQYF	TGTGCCAGTAGTATAGATCTTGAGGGTTTGGAGACCCAGTACTTC
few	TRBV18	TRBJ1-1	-	CASSPSFSSRNTEAFF	TGTGCCAGCTCACCAAGTTTCTCGAGCCGGAACACTGAAGCTTTCTTT
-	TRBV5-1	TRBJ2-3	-	CASRVQRTSTDTQYF	TGCGCCAGCAGGGTCCAGCGCACAAGCACAGATACGCAGTATTTT
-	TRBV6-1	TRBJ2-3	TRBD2	CASSEAPAGTTDTQYF	TGTGCCAGCAGTGAAGCGCCAGCGGGGACGACAGATACGCAGTATTTT
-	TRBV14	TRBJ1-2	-	CASSQDRATYGYTF	TGTGCCAGCAGCCAAGACAGGGCGACCTATGGCTACACCTTC
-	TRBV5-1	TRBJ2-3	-	CASALGGAGDTQYF	TGCGCCAGCGCCTTAGGAGGGGCGGGGGATACGCAGTATTTT
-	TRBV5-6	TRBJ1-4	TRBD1	CASSLPGQGNEKLFF	TGTGCCAGCAGCCTACCGGGACAGGGAAATGAAAAACTGTTTTTT
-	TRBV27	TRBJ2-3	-	CASKLRQTDTQYF	TGTGCCAGCAAGCTGAGACAAACAGATACGCAGTATTTT
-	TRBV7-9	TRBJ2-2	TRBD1	CASSLGRGTTGELFF	TGTGCCAGCAGCCTCGGCAGGGGGACCACCGGGGAGCTGTTTTTT
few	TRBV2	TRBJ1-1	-	CASSEIRQMNTEAFF	TGTGCCAGCAGTGAGATAAGACAGATGAACACTGAAGCTTTCTTT
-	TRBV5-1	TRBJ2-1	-	CASSSVTQVNEQFF	TGCGCCAGCAGCTCGGTTACGCAGGTGAATGAGCAGTTCTTC
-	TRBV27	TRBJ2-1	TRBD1	CASGTGLYNEQFF	TGTGCCAGCGGGACAGGGCTATACAATGAGCAGTTCTTC
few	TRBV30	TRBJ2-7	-	CAWNPGSYEQYF	TGTGCCTGGAACCCCGGGAGCTACGAGCAGTACTTC
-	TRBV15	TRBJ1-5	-	CATSAQRYWGSGQPQHF	TGTGCCACCAGCGCCCAGAGGTATTGGGGAAGCGGGCAGCCCCAGCATTTT
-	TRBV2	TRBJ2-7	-	CASSDNSLYEQYF	TGTGCCAGCAGTGACAACAGTTTATACGAGCAGTACTTC
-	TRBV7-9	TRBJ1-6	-	CASSQGREAPLHF	TGTGCCAGCAGCCAGGGTAGGGAAGCACCCCTCCACTTT
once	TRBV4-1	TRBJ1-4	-	CASSHAGLTNEKLFF	TGCGCCAGCAGCCACGCGGGACTCACTAATGAAAAACTGTTTTTT
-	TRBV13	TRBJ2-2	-	CASSLSSGLYGELFF	TGTGCCAGCAGCTTAAGTTCGGGGTTGTACGGGGAGCTGTTTTTT
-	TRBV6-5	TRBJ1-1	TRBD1	CAIRQGASTEAFF	TGTGCCATTAGACAGGGGGCGAGTACTGAAGCTTTCTTT
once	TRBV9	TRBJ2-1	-	CASSPPGVVEVNEQFF	TGTGCCAGCAGCCCCCCCGGGGTTGTGGAGGTTAATGAGCAGTTCTTC